The rows below give T cell receptor beta chains drawn from one sample of a study of cytomegalovirus exposure and HLA in healthy donors. Sequencing used immunoSEQ multiplex PCR; TCRdb keeps in-frame clones, though not all of them. This sample has 250,000 to 400,000 clones, with 70% to 90% found just once. Sequencing was done on a sample of PBMCs. These receptors were collected from a man aged 25 to 40 in good health and CMV-seronegative. Each CDR3 is given with its conserved first and last residue. Fields, in order: D gene, J gene, clone size, CDR3 length, V gene, CDR3 protein, CDR3 DNA. D genes are given only for firm matches. A row's size may be missing; if present it is once, few, many or a size class.

D: -; J: TRBJ1-2; size: -; length: 12; V: TRBV6-5; CDR3: CASRGENYGYTF; DNA: TGTGCCAGCAGGGGAGAAAACTATGGCTACACCTTC
D: -; J: TRBJ2-7; size: -; length: 14; V: TRBV27; CDR3: CASTSMEGPYEQYF; DNA: TGTGCCAGCACCTCAATGGAGGGCCCCTACGAGCAGTACTTC
D: TRBD1; J: TRBJ2-5; size: -; length: 14; V: TRBV6-5; CDR3: CASRGTGGEETQYF; DNA: TGTGCCAGCAGGGGGACAGGGGGCGAGGAGACCCAGTACTTC
D: -; J: TRBJ1-6; size: -; length: 12; V: TRBV5-1; CDR3: CASSQGVSPLHF; DNA: TGCGCCAGCAGCCAAGGGGTCTCACCCCTCCACTTT
D: TRBD1; J: TRBJ1-1; size: -; length: 13; V: TRBV9; CDR3: CASSGTGGTEAFF; DNA: TGTGCCAGCAGTGGGACAGGCGGCACTGAAGCTTTCTTT
D: -; J: TRBJ1-1; size: -; length: 16; V: TRBV11-2; CDR3: CASSPRPTGPDTEAFF; DNA: TGTGCCAGCAGCCCCCGCCCCACAGGGCCGGACACTGAAGCTTTCTTT
D: -; J: TRBJ1-1; size: -; length: 13; V: TRBV18; CDR3: CASSRGENTEAFF; DNA: TGTGCCAGCTCCCGGGGGGAGAACACTGAAGCTTTCTTT
D: -; J: TRBJ1-5; size: few; length: 14; V: TRBV4-1; CDR3: CASSPPDRGQPQHF; DNA: TGCGCCAGCAGCCCACCAGACCGCGGCCAGCCCCAGCATTTT
D: -; J: TRBJ1-5; size: -; length: 15; V: TRBV10-2; CDR3: CASSEREGSNQPQHF; DNA: TGCGCCAGCAGTGAACGGGAGGGGAGCAATCAGCCCCAGCATTTT
D: TRBD2; J: TRBJ2-7; size: -; length: 16; V: TRBV2; CDR3: CASSDRTGGTLAEQYF; DNA: TGTGCCAGCAGTGACCGTACGGGGGGGACCCTCGCGGAGCAGTACTTC
D: -; J: TRBJ1-2; size: -; length: 15; V: TRBV6-1; CDR3: CASSEPSRGSYGYTF; DNA: TGTGCCAGCAGTGAACCCTCCCGGGGTAGCTATGGCTACACCTTC
D: -; J: TRBJ2-5; size: -; length: 14; V: TRBV7-9; CDR3: CASSLGSEQETQYF; DNA: TGTGCCAGCAGCTTAGGTAGCGAGCAAGAGACCCAGTACTTC
D: -; J: TRBJ1-4; size: -; length: 15; V: TRBV4-2; CDR3: CASSQAGTLNEKLFF; DNA: TGTGCCAGCAGCCAAGCTGGGACACTTAATGAAAAACTGTTTTTT
D: TRBD1; J: TRBJ1-2; size: -; length: 16; V: TRBV4-2; CDR3: CASSQDAGGGNYGYTF; DNA: TGTGCCAGCAGCCAAGACGCAGGGGGTGGCAACTATGGCTACACCTTC
D: TRBD1; J: TRBJ2-2; size: -; length: 16; V: TRBV27; CDR3: CASSYRTGADTGELFF; DNA: TGTGCCAGCAGTTATAGGACAGGGGCCGACACCGGGGAGCTGTTTTTT
D: TRBD2; J: TRBJ2-1; size: -; length: 14; V: TRBV30; CDR3: CAWSGLAGGNEQFF; DNA: TGTGCCTGGAGTGGACTAGCGGGGGGGAATGAGCAGTTCTTC
D: TRBD1; J: TRBJ2-7; size: -; length: 14; V: TRBV7-6; CDR3: CASSLDRGPREQYF; DNA: TGTGCCAGCAGCTTAGACAGGGGCCCGAGGGAGCAGTACTTC
D: -; J: TRBJ2-2; size: -; length: 13; V: TRBV19; CDR3: CASCTGNTGELFF; DNA: TGTGCCAGCTGCACAGGGAACACCGGGGAGCTGTTTTTT
D: TRBD1; J: TRBJ1-2; size: -; length: 14; V: TRBV19; CDR3: CASSIGTETYGYTF; DNA: TGTGCCAGTAGTATTGGGACAGAAACCTATGGCTACACCTTC
D: -; J: TRBJ1-2; size: -; length: 15; V: TRBV9; CDR3: CASSVGWTENYGYTF; DNA: TGTGCCAGCAGCGTAGGCTGGACAGAGAACTATGGCTACACCTTC
D: TRBD1; J: TRBJ2-5; size: -; length: 15; V: TRBV6-5; CDR3: CASRPHGQGGETQYF; DNA: TGTGCCAGCAGACCACACGGACAGGGAGGAGAGACCCAGTACTTC
D: -; J: TRBJ1-5; size: -; length: 15; V: TRBV10-3; CDR3: CAISEQGLWVQPQHF; DNA: TGTGCCATCAGTGAGCAGGGTTTGTGGGTTCAGCCCCAGCATTTT
D: -; J: TRBJ1-6; size: -; length: 16; V: TRBV7-9; CDR3: CASSTGGSGYNSPLHF; DNA: TGTGCCAGCTCAACGGGAGGATCGGGTTATAATTCACCCCTCCACTTT
D: TRBD1; J: TRBJ1-6; size: -; length: 14; V: TRBV27; CDR3: CASRVTGLNSPLHF; DNA: TGTGCCAGCAGGGTGACAGGGCTTAATTCACCCCTCCACTTT
D: TRBD1; J: TRBJ2-4; size: once; length: 16; V: TRBV15; CDR3: CATSEWDSYYTHIQYF; DNA: TGTGCCACCAGCGAATGGGACAGTTACTATACGCACATTCAGTACTTC
D: -; J: TRBJ1-1; size: -; length: 15; V: TRBV11-2; CDR3: CASSFRWTKNTEAFF; DNA: TGTGCCAGCAGCTTTAGGTGGACTAAAAACACTGAAGCTTTCTTT
D: TRBD1; J: TRBJ1-2; size: -; length: 15; V: TRBV27; CDR3: CASSPTGGYGYGYTF; DNA: TGTGCCAGCAGTCCGACAGGGGGCTACGGCTATGGCTACACCTTC
D: -; J: TRBJ2-3; size: -; length: 15; V: TRBV7-8; CDR3: CASSLDAQGSDTQYF; DNA: TGTGCCAGCAGCTTAGACGCACAGGGTTCAGATACGCAGTATTTT
D: -; J: TRBJ2-2; size: -; length: 13; V: TRBV6-5; CDR3: CASSYRGRRELFF; DNA: TGTGCCAGCAGTTACAGAGGGCGCCGGGAGCTGTTTTTT
D: -; J: TRBJ1-5; size: -; length: 15; V: TRBV2; CDR3: CASSWEGRKNQPQHF; DNA: TGTGCCAGCAGTTGGGAGGGACGTAAGAATCAGCCCCAGCATTTT
D: TRBD1; J: TRBJ2-7; size: -; length: 14; V: TRBV5-1; CDR3: CASSSDRGTYEQYF; DNA: TGCGCCAGCAGCTCGGACAGGGGTACCTACGAGCAGTACTTC
D: -; J: TRBJ1-1; size: -; length: 14; V: TRBV19; CDR3: CASSIQGYSGEAFF; DNA: TGTGCCAGTAGTATACAGGGTTATTCTGGTGAAGCTTTCTTT
D: -; J: TRBJ2-1; size: -; length: 14; V: TRBV7-2; CDR3: CASSLTTPRNEQFF; DNA: TGTGCCAGCAGCTTAACGACCCCCAGGAATGAGCAGTTCTTC
D: -; J: TRBJ2-2; size: -; length: 15; V: TRBV6-1; CDR3: CASSRYSTERGELFF; DNA: TGTGCCAGCAGCCGTTACTCTACCGAGCGCGGGGAGCTGTTTTTT
D: -; J: TRBJ2-7; size: -; length: 15; V: TRBV7-2; CDR3: CASSLLPGLGMRQYF; DNA: TGTGCCAGCAGCTTACTTCCAGGGCTGGGGATGAGGCAGTACTTC
D: TRBD2; J: TRBJ2-1; size: -; length: 16; V: TRBV6-5; CDR3: CASSFSSGGGYNEQFF; DNA: TGTGCCAGCAGTTTCTCTAGCGGGGGGGGTTACAATGAGCAGTTCTTC
D: -; J: TRBJ2-7; size: -; length: 13; V: TRBV7-9; CDR3: CASSLQGSLYEYF; DNA: TGTGCCAGCAGCCTACAGGGTTCCCTATACGAGTACTTC
D: -; J: TRBJ1-6; size: -; length: 15; V: TRBV6-5; CDR3: CASSYSGTYNSPLHF; DNA: TGTGCCAGCAGTTACTCCGGGACATATAATTCACCCCTCCACTTT
D: -; J: TRBJ1-1; size: -; length: 15; V: TRBV5-4; CDR3: CASSLAPQGGTEAFF; DNA: TGTGCCAGCAGCTTGGCCCCGCAGGGCGGTACTGAAGCTTTCTTT
D: TRBD1; J: TRBJ1-4; size: once; length: 13; V: TRBV6-5; CDR3: CASSLQTGVKLFF; DNA: TGTGCCAGCAGTCTTCAAACAGGGGTAAAACTGTTTTTT
D: -; J: TRBJ2-7; size: once; length: 14; V: TRBV11-2; CDR3: CASSSLVSSYEQYF; DNA: TGTGCCAGCAGCTCCTTAGTCTCCTCCTACGAGCAGTACTTC
D: TRBD1; J: TRBJ1-4; size: -; length: 16; V: TRBV7-9; CDR3: CASSLDYPQGREKLFF; DNA: TGTGCCAGCAGCTTAGACTACCCACAGGGGCGTGAAAAACTGTTTTTT
D: -; J: TRBJ1-5; size: -; length: 15; V: TRBV2; CDR3: CASRRRESSNQPQHF; DNA: TGTGCCAGCAGGCGCAGGGAATCGAGCAATCAGCCCCAGCATTTT
D: -; J: TRBJ2-3; size: -; length: 17; V: TRBV28; CDR3: CASSFFAIRDNTDTQYF; DNA: TGTGCCAGCAGTTTTTTCGCGATTCGGGACAACACAGATACGCAGTATTTT
D: TRBD2; J: TRBJ2-7; size: -; length: 14; V: TRBV7-6; CDR3: CASSWGLAETEQYF; DNA: TGTGCCAGCAGCTGGGGACTAGCGGAGACCGAGCAGTACTTC
D: TRBD1; J: TRBJ1-2; size: once; length: 13; V: TRBV18; CDR3: CASSPGTEYGYTF; DNA: TGTGCCAGCTCTCCCGGGACAGAGTATGGCTACACCTTC
D: TRBD1; J: TRBJ2-7; size: -; length: 15; V: TRBV7-8; CDR3: CASSLGGQGAYEQYF; DNA: TGTGCCAGCAGCTTAGGGGGACAGGGAGCCTACGAGCAGTACTTC
D: TRBD1; J: TRBJ2-1; size: -; length: 18; V: TRBV7-9; CDR3: CASSRQYVGTGGFSEQFF; DNA: TGTGCCAGCAGCCGACAATATGTTGGGACAGGGGGCTTTAGTGAGCAGTTCTTC
D: -; J: TRBJ1-4; size: -; length: 15; V: TRBV23-1; CDR3: CASSQRDSTREKLFF; DNA: TGCGCCAGCAGTCAAAGAGACTCGACTAGGGAAAAACTGTTTTTT
D: TRBD1; J: TRBJ1-6; size: once; length: 15; V: TRBV6-5; CDR3: CASSYDGTGASPLHF; DNA: TGTGCCAGCAGTTACGACGGGACAGGGGCGTCACCCCTCCACTTT